The T cell receptor beta chain under discussion was sequenced for a study of OX40 agonist ivuxolimab in advanced cancers. Study at large: Treatment received earlier with anti-PD-1, anti-PD-L1 or anti-CTLA-4 agents was allowed, and approximately 40% had some.

The CDR3 comprises 17 residues, both ends counted. The germline gives CDR1 KGHSY, CDR2 FQNENV. Remarks on this clone: Its antigen is as yet unknown. No DNA is shown, since the ends of the CDR3 on it are uncertain; the CDR3 is the one TCRdb lists.

The method was immunoSEQ multiplex PCR; TCRdb's version includes in-frame clones alone and lacks a portion of them. The table shows about 68,000 clones, with 65% to 85% occurring only once. The cohort excluded patients with autoimmune disease history or systemic immunosuppression. Findings and caveats of the study: At 0.1 to 3.0 mg/kg, clonal expansion of CD4+ and CD8+ blood T cells had occurred by week 6. Expanded clones tended on average to be more numerous among CD8+ T cells than CD4+.

This chain connects TRBV16 to TRBJ1-3; the table's D call, TRBD1, was not checked against the DNA. The TCR originated in an adult with an advanced solid tumor such as melanoma, head and neck, liver or kidney cancer. This specimen was CD4+ or CD8+ T cells sorted from blood, taken in a trial of the OX40 agonist ivuxolimab. CDR3 sequence: CASSHSTLGRTGNTIYF.